These T cell receptor beta chains were read from a single sample in a study of neurological immune-mediated disorders. TCRdb fed the 5' RACE reads into MiXCR, producing one record per CDR3 protein. The table lists fewer than 40,000 distinct CDR3 sequences, under 6.5% of them singletons. Sequenced input: CD4+ T cells from blood. These receptors came from a woman aged 45 to 65 in good health. Each CDR3 is given with its conserved first and last residue. The D gene is left open where the match is weak. Not every row has a clone size; where given, it reads once, few, many or a size class.

d_call | clone_size | j_call | v_call | cdr3_aa | cdr3_nt
NA | many | TRBJ2-2 | TRBV20-1 | CSARVWGNTGELFF | TGCAGTGCTAGAGTGTGGGGGAACACCGGGGAGCTGTTTTTT
TRBD1 | many | TRBJ1-2 | TRBV18 | CASSPNIDGQGRGYTF | TGTGCCAGCTCACCTAATATTGATGGACAGGGACGGGGCTACACCTTC
NA | many | TRBJ1-1 | TRBV3-1 | CASSHDPRAEAFF | TGTGCCAGCAGCCACGACCCCCGGGCTGAAGCTTTCTTT
NA | many | TRBJ2-7 | TRBV5-1 | CASSLRQVSYEQYF | TGCGCCAGCAGCTTAAGACAGGTCTCCTACGAGCAGTACTTC
NA | many | TRBJ1-4 | TRBV20-1 | CSAATANEKLFF | TGCAGTGCCGCGACAGCCAATGAAAAACTGTTTTTT
TRBD1 | medium-sized | TRBJ2-7 | TRBV5-5 | CASSFYDRGSYEQYF | TGTGCCAGCAGCTTTTACGACAGGGGTTCCTACGAGCAGTACTTC
NA | many | TRBJ2-7 | TRBV3-1 | CASSQGASRAEQYF | TGTGCCAGCAGCCAAGGCGCCTCGCGGGCCGAGCAGTACTTC
TRBD1 | NA | TRBJ2-3 | TRBV7-3 | CASSDSPGQVTDTQYF | TGTGCCAGCAGCGACTCCCCGGGACAGGTCACAGATACGCAGTATTTT
NA | many | TRBJ2-7 | TRBV9 | CASSVGRLSSYEQYF | TGTGCCAGCAGCGTAGGGAGGCTCAGCTCCTACGAGCAGTACTTC
TRBD1 | many | TRBJ2-7 | TRBV6-2/TRBV6-3 | CASSTPGTADHEQYF | TGTGCCAGCAGTACCCCTGGGACAGCGGACCACGAGCAGTACTTC
TRBD1 | many | TRBJ1-4 | TRBV5-1 | CASRKTGVNEKLFF | TGCGCCAGCCGAAAGACAGGGGTTAATGAAAAACTGTTTTTT
NA | many | TRBJ1-4 | TRBV27 | CASRPFMATNEKLFF | TGTGCCAGCAGACCCTTTATGGCAACTAATGAAAAACTGTTTTTT
NA | many | TRBJ2-7 | TRBV7-2 | CASSLGRFRQYF | TGTGCCAGCAGCTTAGGCAGGTTCCGCCAGTACTTC
NA | many | TRBJ2-7 | TRBV12-3/TRBV12-4 | CASSSAGPYEQYF | TGTGCCAGCAGTTCGGCCGGCCCCTACGAGCAGTACTTC
NA | many | TRBJ2-1 | TRBV7-2 | CASSLRAPPYNEQFF | TGTGCCAGCAGCTTACGGGCCCCGCCCTACAATGAGCAGTTCTTC
TRBD2 | many | TRBJ2-2 | TRBV12-3/TRBV12-4 | CASSFAAGGVDTGELFF | TGTGCCAGCAGTTTTGCAGCGGGAGGGGTCGACACCGGGGAGCTGTTTTTT
TRBD2 | many | TRBJ2-5 | TRBV6-6 | CASSGGGAKTQYF | TGTGCCAGCAGCGGCGGGGGGGCGAAGACCCAGTACTTC
NA | NA | TRBJ2-1 | TRBV3-1 | CASSQGTVGGRVYNEQFF | TGTGCCAGCAGCCAAGGGACAGTGGGCGGGAGAGTTTACAATGAGCAGTTCTTC
NA | NA | TRBJ1-4 | TRBV10-1 | CASSDPGLGSEKLFF | TGCGCCAGCAGTGACCCAGGACTCGGGAGTGAAAAACTGTTTTTT
NA | many | TRBJ1-5 | TRBV4-2 | CASSQESQGGQPQHF | TGTGCCAGCAGCCAAGAGTCCCAGGGAGGTCAGCCCCAGCATTTT
TRBD2 | many | TRBJ2-3 | TRBV6-1 | CASSEARGGVLDTQYF | TGTGCCAGCAGTGAAGCACGCGGGGGGGTCTTAGATACGCAGTATTTT
NA | many | TRBJ1-5 | TRBV28 | CASSPPGGPRYF | TGTGCCAGCAGCCCTCCCGGGGGTCCTCGGTATTTT
NA | few | TRBJ2-5 | TRBV18 | CASSRETQYF | TGTGCCAGCTCACGGGAGACCCAGTACTTC
NA | many | TRBJ1-5 | TRBV20-1 | CSALTGYSNQPQHF | TGCAGTGCTCTGACAGGTTATAGCAATCAGCCCCAGCATTTT
NA | many | TRBJ1-1 | TRBV28 | CASSFRQRLVPEAFF | TGTGCCAGCAGTTTCAGACAGAGACTTGTGCCTGAAGCTTTCTTT
NA | many | TRBJ1-1 | TRBV29-1 | CSASVGAANTEAFF | TGCAGCGCCTCCGTCGGGGCAGCGAACACTGAAGCTTTCTTT
TRBD1 | many | TRBJ1-5 | TRBV6-6 | CASTGDRGVGSNQPQHF | TGTGCCAGCACCGGGGACAGGGGAGTCGGTAGCAATCAGCCCCAGCATTTT
TRBD2 | many | TRBJ2-1 | TRBV12-3/TRBV12-4 | CASSLSGSKQFF | TGTGCCAGCAGTTTAAGCGGGAGTAAGCAGTTCTTC
TRBD2 | many | TRBJ2-7 | TRBV20-1 | CSARDPGSGNSYEQYF | TGCAGTGCTAGAGACCCGGGGAGCGGGAACTCCTACGAGCAGTACTTC
TRBD2 | many | TRBJ2-7 | TRBV4-3 | CASSQVLVAGTYEQYF | TGCGCCAGCAGCCAAGTCTTGGTAGCGGGGACCTACGAGCAGTACTTC
TRBD2 | many | TRBJ2-5 | TRBV2 | CASSALAGGRETQYF | TGTGCCAGCAGTGCACTAGCGGGGGGGCGAGAGACCCAGTACTTC
NA | many | TRBJ2-1 | TRBV7-2 | CASSLDSISMKQFF | TGTGCCAGCAGCTTAGATAGTATCTCAATGAAGCAGTTCTTC
NA | medium-sized | TRBJ2-1 | TRBV20-1 | CSALLGRPSYNEQFF | TGCAGTGCTCTTTTAGGGAGACCGTCCTACAATGAGCAGTTCTTC
NA | many | TRBJ1-1 | TRBV2 | CASRPEQGTEAFF | TGTGCCAGCAGACCGGAACAGGGTACCGAAGCTTTCTTT
TRBD1 | many | TRBJ1-5 | TRBV28 | CASSAGQAYQPQHF | TGTGCCAGCAGTGCCGGACAGGCTTATCAGCCCCAGCATTTT
NA | many | TRBJ2-3 | TRBV2 | CASSERSTDTQYF | TGTGCCAGCAGTGAACGTAGCACAGATACGCAGTATTTT
NA | many | TRBJ1-6 | TRBV5-1 | CASSSSDRGGNSPLHF | TGCGCCAGCAGCTCCTCCGACCGGGGGGGGAATTCACCCCTCCACTTT
NA | few | TRBJ2-3 | TRBV9 | CASTGGGFTDTQYF | TGTGCCAGCACAGGGGGAGGGTTCACAGATACGCAGTATTTT
NA | many | TRBJ1-1 | TRBV10-3 | CAISGSAGFTEAFF | TGTGCCATCAGTGGTAGCGCAGGGTTCACTGAAGCTTTCTTT
NA | many | TRBJ2-2 | TRBV5-1 | CASARDRFNTGELFF | TGCGCCAGCGCCAGAGACAGATTCAACACCGGGGAGCTGTTTTTT
NA | many | TRBJ1-2 | TRBV5-1 | CASSLGAVNYNYGYTF | TGCGCCAGCAGCTTGGGAGCCGTGAACTATAACTATGGCTACACCTTC
TRBD2 | many | TRBJ2-7 | TRBV28 | CASGTSGSYEQYF | TGTGCCAGCGGGACTAGCGGCTCCTACGAGCAGTACTTC
TRBD2 | many | TRBJ2-5 | TRBV9 | CASSVEAGGGETQYF | TGTGCCAGCAGCGTAGAGGCGGGAGGAGGTGAGACCCAGTACTTC
TRBD1 | many | TRBJ2-7 | TRBV20-1 | CSASGQVTVSSYEQYF | TGCAGTGCTAGTGGACAGGTTACGGTCAGCTCCTACGAGCAGTACTTC
TRBD2 | many | TRBJ2-6 | TRBV20-1 | CSAPGTSNGANVLTF | TGCAGTGCTCCTGGGACTAGCAATGGGGCCAACGTCCTGACTTTC
NA | many | TRBJ1-1 | TRBV20-1 | CSAKNAGAPGTEAFF | TGCAGTGCAAAAAACGCCGGGGCCCCCGGGACTGAAGCTTTCTTT
NA | many | TRBJ2-6 | TRBV5-6 | CASSLAGPGANVLTF | TGTGCCAGCAGCTTGGCTGGGCCTGGGGCCAACGTCCTGACTTTC
TRBD1 | many | TRBJ1-5 | TRBV5-5 | CASSPPTGIQPQHF | TGTGCCAGCAGCCCACCGACAGGGATTCAGCCCCAGCATTTT
NA | many | TRBJ1-1 | TRBV7-9 | CASSLFPSVGEAFF | TGTGCCAGCAGCTTATTTCCTTCGGTTGGTGAAGCTTTCTTT
NA | many | TRBJ2-1 | TRBV20-1 | CSAPLGGRYSNEQFF | TGCAGTGCTCCCTTGGGGGGAAGGTACAGCAATGAGCAGTTCTTC